The present T cell receptor beta chain was sequenced within a study of shared clonotypes between healthy human individuals. The study, taken as a whole, reports: Blood was the only sampled material, and tissue repertoires likely differ. Shared clonotypes across all four donors exceeded non-shared ones in generation probability. The represented genetic and exposure-history diversity was limited by the small number of donors.

Germline CDR1 and CDR2: MNHNS and SASEGT. V was clipped by 5 bases and J by 3 bases; unmatched bases: 2. The CDR3 totals 14 residues. Source study methods: Junction-only immunoSEQ data arrived without quality scores, meaning filtering differed. Here immunoSEQ multiplex PCR was the method, and the copy in TCRdb shows in-frame clones only, minus some. For V, J and clone size, that table is used; D and trimming come from the DNA. The repertoire holds millions of clones, with 90% to 95% as singletons. A word on this clone: Its antigen is unknown.

The chain carries TRBV6-1 and TRBJ2-1; 9 bases are a match to TRBD1. The sequencing input was naive CD4+ T cells sorted from blood. As to subset: CD45RA+ positively selected. The TCR was taken from a young man in good health. Here the CDR3 reads CASSWDRVYNEQFF. The CDR3 DNA follows: TGTGCCAGCAGTTGGGACAGGGTCTACAATGAGCAGTTCTTC.